This note documents a single TCR beta chain sequence. During its preparation, the TCRbeta library received unique molecular identifiers. A single record per CDR3 protein comes from TCRdb applying MiXCR to the PCR reads. The top ten clones hold roughly 5.4% of a sample with about 480,000 distinct CDR3 sequences, about 12% of them seen once. The CDR3 extends over 14 amino acids. The V gene lost 4 bases and the J gene lost 0 bases, with 9 bases spanning the gap. Germline V gene lookup returns CDR1 ENHRY and CDR2 SYGVKD. The sample comes from a study of T-cell reconstitution after alpha-beta-depleted transplantation in children.

The sample here was PBMCs from the stem cell graft donor, taken from the stem cell graft. The clonotype comes from a human donor who donated a stem cell graft to a child with combined immunodeficiency. V gene TRBV10-3 combines with J gene TRBJ1-1, with unresolved D. The DNA for the CDR3 is TGTGCCATCAGTGTTGAGTTCATGAACACTGAAGCTTTCTTT. Protein: CAISVEFMNTEAFF.